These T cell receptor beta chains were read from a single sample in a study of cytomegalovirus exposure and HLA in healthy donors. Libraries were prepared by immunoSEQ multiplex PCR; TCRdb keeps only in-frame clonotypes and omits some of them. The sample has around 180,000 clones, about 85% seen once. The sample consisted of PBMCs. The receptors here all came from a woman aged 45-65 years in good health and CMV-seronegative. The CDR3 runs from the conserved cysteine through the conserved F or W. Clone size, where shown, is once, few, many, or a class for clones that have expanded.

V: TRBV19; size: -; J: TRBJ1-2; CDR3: CASSIGDRDYGYTF
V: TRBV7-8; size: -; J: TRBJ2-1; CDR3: CASSPRDYYYNEQFF
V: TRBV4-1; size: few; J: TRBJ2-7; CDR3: CASSQEHSLQSSYEQYF
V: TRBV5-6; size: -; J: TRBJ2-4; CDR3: CASSLNRRRGKNIQYF
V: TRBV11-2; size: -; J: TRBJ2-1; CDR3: CASSPSGGGRFNEQFF
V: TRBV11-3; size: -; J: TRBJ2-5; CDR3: CASSLGRTGAKETQYF
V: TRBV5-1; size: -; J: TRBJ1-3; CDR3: CASSFGEGRDTIYF
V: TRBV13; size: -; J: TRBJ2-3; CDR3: CASSTRLAGGVGDTQYF
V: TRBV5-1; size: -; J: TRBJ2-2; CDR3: CASSLAPISPSGRAIGELFF
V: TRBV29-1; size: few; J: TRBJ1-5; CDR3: CSVVTGANQPQHF
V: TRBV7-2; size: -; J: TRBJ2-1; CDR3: CASSLALRGTGGNNEQFF
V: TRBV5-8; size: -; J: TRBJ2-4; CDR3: CASSFMEAKNIQYF
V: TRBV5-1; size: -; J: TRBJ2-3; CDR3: CASSLYPGGEGADTQYF